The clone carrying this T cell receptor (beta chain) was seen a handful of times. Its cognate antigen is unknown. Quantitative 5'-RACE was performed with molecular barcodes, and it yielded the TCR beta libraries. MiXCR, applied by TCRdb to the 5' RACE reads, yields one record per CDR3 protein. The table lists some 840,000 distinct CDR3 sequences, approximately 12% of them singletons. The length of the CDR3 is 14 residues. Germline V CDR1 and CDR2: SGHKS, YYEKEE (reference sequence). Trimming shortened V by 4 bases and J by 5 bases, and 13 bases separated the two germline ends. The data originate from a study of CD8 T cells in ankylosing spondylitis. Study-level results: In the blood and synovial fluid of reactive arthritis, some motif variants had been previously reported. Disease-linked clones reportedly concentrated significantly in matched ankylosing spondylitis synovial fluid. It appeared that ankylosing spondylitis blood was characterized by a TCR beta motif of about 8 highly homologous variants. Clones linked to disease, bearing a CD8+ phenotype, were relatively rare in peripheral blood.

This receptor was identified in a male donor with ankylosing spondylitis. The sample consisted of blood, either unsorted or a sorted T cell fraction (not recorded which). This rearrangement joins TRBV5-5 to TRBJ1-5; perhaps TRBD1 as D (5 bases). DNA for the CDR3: TGTGCCAGCAGCCCGCAGGGTCTTTATCAGCCCCAGCATTTT. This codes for CASSPQGLYQPQHF.